This entry describes one T cell receptor beta chain. As it was prepared, the TCRbeta library received unique molecular identifiers. Each CDR3 protein is one row after TCRdb ran MiXCR on the PCR reads. This sample carries 420,000 or so distinct CDR3 sequences, roughly 10% of them seen once, and the ten largest clones take 5% to 6.5%. This specimen comes from a study of T-cell reconstitution after alpha-beta-depleted transplantation in children. The sample here was PBMCs from the stem cell graft donor, taken from the stem cell graft. This TCR was recovered from a human donor who donated a stem cell graft to a child with acute myeloid leukemia.

The CDR3 region has the DNA TGTGCCAGCAGCTTTTTGTTTCAGGGGACCCAGCCCCAGCATTTT. This codes for CASSFLFQGTQPQHF. This chain uses TRBV5-4 with TRBJ1-5; weak D call: TRBD1 (6 bases). The germline V and J ends were trimmed by 2 bases and 7 bases, with 16 bases remaining between them. This CDR3 has 15 residues. Germline values: CDR1 SGHNT, CDR2 YYREEE (reference sequence).